The 20 T cell receptor beta chains reported below all come from one sample, sequenced in a study of OX40 agonist ivuxolimab in advanced cancers. The method was the immunoSEQ multiplex PCR assay. Entries here come from immuneACCESS through TCRdb and include only in-frame sequences with V and J called. Some clones fail to appear in such tables; in the studies checked, an unresolved V gene covers under half of the shortfall, and the cause of the remainder is unknown. The sample table holds some 81,000 clones, of which around 83% were seen once. The top ten clonotypes cover 0.76% of the sample. Sample: CD4+ or CD8+ T cells sorted from blood, taken in a trial of the OX40 agonist ivuxolimab. Receptor source: an adult with an advanced solid tumor such as melanoma, head and neck, liver or kidney cancer.

The chain joins TRBV7-2 to TRBJ2-7, with no clear D. V lost 2 bases, J lost 3 bases, and 5 bases lay in between. The germline CDR1 and CDR2 sequences are SGHTA and FQGNSA. The CDR3 runs to 12 residues. The CDR3 DNA reads as TGTGCCAGCAGCTTAAACCGCTACGAGCAGTACTTC. This sequence encodes CASSLNRYEQYF. Drawing the rest from reference TRBV7-2 and TRBJ2-7, the complete variable domain is GAGVSQSPSNKVTEKGKDVELRCDPISGHTALYWYRQSLGQGLEFLIYFQGNSAPDKSGLPSDRFSAERTGGSVSTLTIQRTQQEDSAVYLCASSLNRYEQYFGPGTRLTVT.

Worth noting for this clone: The final CDR3 position lacks the conserved phenylalanine or tryptophan, pointing to a likely read error. The chain joins TRBV30 to TRBJ1-2; a weak D match, TRBD1 (6 bases). This CDR3 comprises 15 residues. CDR1 GTSNPN and CDR2 SVGIG come from the germline V gene (reference sequence). Trimming removed 5 bases from V and 2 bases from J, with 18 bases in between. The CDR3 loop is CAWVRGGPANYGYTL. CDR3 DNA: TGTGCCTGGGTAAGGGGGGGCCCTGCGAACTATGGCTACACCCTC.

The rearrangement uses TRBV28 and TRBJ2-3; TRBD2 matches 12 bases. Germline CDR1 reads MDHEN; CDR2 reads SYDVKM. Trimming removed 3 bases from V and 3 bases from J; junction bases left unmatched: 16. The CDR3 has 20 residues. The CDR3 sequence is CASSLSHRLAGGQVTDTQYF. The CDR3 DNA reads TGTGCCAGCAGTTTGAGTCACAGGCTAGCGGGGGGGCAAGTAACAGATACGCAGTATTTT.

The V and J genes are TRBV7-2 and TRBJ2-7, with D tentatively TRBD1 or TRBD2 (5 bases each). Germline V lookup: CDR1 SGHTA, CDR2 FQGNSA. V was shortened by 4 bases and J by 6 bases, with 13 bases between the two germline ends. There are 13 residues in the CDR3. CDR3 sequence (DNA): TGTGCCAGCAGCTGGGGACGGGAAGGCGAGCAGTACTTC. Its protein product is CASSWGREGEQYF.

The J gene is TRBJ2-7, the V gene TRBV5-1, with TRBD1 as a possible D gene (6 bases). This CDR3 contains 14 residues. V gave up 0 bases and J gave up 2 bases, with 9 bases separating them. Germline assignment: CDR1 SGHRS and CDR2 YFSETQ. The CDR3 here is CASSLGQATYEQYF. The CDR3 DNA reads as TGCGCCAGCAGCTTGGGACAGGCTACCTACGAGCAGTACTTC.

The CDR3 nucleotides read TGTGCCAGCAGCTTAACGGGAAGAGCCTACAATGAGCAGTTCTTC. Amino acids: CASSLTGRAYNEQFF. The rearrangement joins TRBV11-2 to TRBJ2-1, with TRBD2 as a possible D gene (5 bases). CDR1 is SGHAT, CDR2 FQNNGV, per germline. The CDR3 is 15 residues long. Trimming shortened V by 2 bases and J by 2 bases, and 10 bases separated the two germline ends.

The V and J genes are TRBV10-3 and TRBJ2-7; the D gene is possibly TRBD1 (5 bases). The CDR3 extends over 13 amino acids. Looked up from germline, CDR1 is ENHRY and CDR2 is SYGVKD. V lost 8 bases and J 0 bases, leaving 11 bases between the germline ends. The CDR3 protein is CAIAPQGSYEQYF. The CDR3, as DNA: TGTGCCATCGCCCCGCAGGGCTCCTACGAGCAGTACTTC.

The chain couples TRBV6-6 to TRBJ1-2, with a weak D call TRBD1 (6 bases). Germline values: CDR1 MNHNY, CDR2 SVGAGI (reference sequence). Between the trimmed V and J ends, which lost 6 bases and 1 base, there was a span of 15 bases. This CDR3 comprises 15 residues. CDR3 coding DNA: TGTGCCAGCAGGCCCTCGGGGGCTATTAACTATGGCTACACCTTC. Translated: CASRPSGAINYGYTF.

J is TRBJ2-3 and V is TRBV11-2; 9 bases align to TRBD2. This CDR3 spans 16 amino acids. CDR1 is SGHAT, CDR2 FQNNGV, per germline. The trim removed 0 bases at V and 8 bases at J, leaving 9 bases unmatched. Here the CDR3 reads CASSLDPAGGPGTQYF. The DNA for the CDR3 is TGTGCCAGCAGCTTAGATCCGGCGGGAGGGCCGGGTACGCAGTATTTT.

V gene TRBV13 combines with J gene TRBJ1-2; 10 bases agree with TRBD1. CDR1 is PRHDT, CDR2 FYEKMQ, per germline (reference sequence). The CDR3 is 15 residues long. The J segment lost 7 bases and the V segment lost 3 bases, leaving 8 bases of the junction unmatched. As DNA, the CDR3 is TGTGCCAGCAGCTTCTACGACCGGGACAGGGGTGGCTACACCTTC. Amino acids: CASSFYDRDRGGYTF.

V is TRBV7-8 and J is TRBJ1-4, with D hard to call. The V end lost 1 base, the J end lost 8 bases, and 17 bases lay between the germline ends. The V gene's germline CDR1 is SGHVS and CDR2 FQNEAQ. This CDR3 comprises 16 residues. CDR3 sequence (DNA): TGTGCCAGCAGCTTAGGCGCCGGGAGGCCCCCCGAAAAACTGTTTTTT. Its protein is CASSLGAGRPPEKLFF.

This clone was seen only once. The CDR3 DNA reads TGTGCCAGCAGTGGGTCTCTTACTGAAGCTTTCTTT. Translated, it gives CASSGSLTEAFF. This chain connects TRBV28 to TRBJ1-1; D ambiguous. The CDR3 spans 12 residues. The V gene's germline CDR1 is MDHEN and CDR2 SYDVKM. With 5 bases removed from V and 5 bases from J, the gap between germline ends came to 9 bases.

The chain links TRBV27 to TRBJ2-7, with 9 bases that match TRBD1. CDR1 is MNHEY, CDR2 SMNVEV, per germline (reference sequence). CDR3 length equals 15 residues. J lost 2 bases, V lost 6 bases, and 8 bases had no gene match. The CDR3 DNA sequence: TGTGCCAGCAGCCGACCGGGACAGGGTCCCTACGAGCAGTACTTC. Its protein is CASSRPGQGPYEQYF.

Only one count was recorded for this clone. The chain recombines TRBV30 with TRBJ2-3, with 14 bases that match TRBD2. V lost 3 bases to trimming and J lost 4 bases; unmatched junction nucleotides: 12. Germline loops: CDR1 GTSNPN, CDR2 SVGIG (reference sequence). CDR3 length: 18 residues. CDR3 nucleotide sequence: TGTGCCTGGAGACCTCGACCAGGACTAGCGGGGGGACCAGATACGCAGTATTTT. Translating gives CAWRPRPGLAGGPDTQYF.

This rearrangement joins TRBV28 to TRBJ1-5; D is possibly TRBD1 (5 bases). Germline CDR1 reads MDHEN; CDR2 reads SYDVKM. The CDR3 totals 13 residues. V was clipped by 7 bases and J by 7 bases, with 14 bases between them. The CDR3 loop is CASTWGGDQPQHF. The DNA of the CDR3 is TGTGCCAGCACCTGGGGGGGAGACCAGCCCCAGCATTTT.

This clone is medium-sized (0.01 to 0.1%) within its sample. The chain joins TRBV28 to TRBJ1-5; D gene uncertain. The V end was cut by 11 bases, the J end by 9 bases, with 11 bases between. Germline-derived CDR1 and CDR2 are MDHEN and SYDVKM. This CDR3 spans 10 amino acids. CDR3 DNA: TGTGCCGCTGCTCATAGGCCCCAGCATTTT. Amino acids: CAAAHRPQHF. Based on the CDR3 plus reference TRBV28 and TRBJ1-5, the full variable domain is DVKVTQSSRYLVKRTGEKVFLECVQDMDHENMFWYRQDPGLGLRLIYFSYDVKMKEKGDIPEGYSVSREKKERFSLILESASTNQTSMYLCAAAHRPQHFGDGTRLSIL.

On this clone: The junction and the germline gene differ at one end; a read error may be behind it. The CDR3 DNA is TGTGCCAACAGCCTTTCGCCTAGCGGAGCGAAGGAGCTGTTTTTT. It specifies CANSLSPSGAKELFF. This chain connects TRBV4-2 to TRBJ2-2; 7 nucleotides agree with TRBD2. The CDR3 consists of 15 residues. The V gene's germline CDR1 is LGHNA and CDR2 YNFKEQ.

The rearrangement uses TRBV5-4 and TRBJ2-3, with 11 bases identical to TRBD2. The CDR3 extends over 15 amino acids. V shed 1 base and J 5 bases; nucleotides not matched to a gene: 3. Germline V gene sequence: CDR1 SGHNT, CDR2 YYREEE (reference sequence). In nucleotides, the CDR3 is TGTGCCAGCAGCTTGCTAGCGGGGGGAGGAGATACGCAGTATTTT. Protein product: CASSLLAGGGDTQYF. The full variable domain, completed using reference TRBV5-4 and TRBJ2-3, is ETGVTQSPTHLIKTRGQQVTLRCSSQSGHNTVSWYQQALGQGPQFIFQYYREEENGRGNFPPRFSGLQFPNYSSELNVNALELDDSALYLCASSLLAGGGDTQYFGPGTRLTVL.

The CDR3 sequence: CASSQRFLNTEAFF. CDR3 bases: TGTGCCAGCAGCCAAAGATTTCTGAACACTGAAGCTTTCTTT. The chain couples TRBV21-1 to TRBJ1-1. TRBV21-1 is a pseudogene locus. The CDR3 runs 14 residues.

This chain joins TRBV11-3 and TRBJ2-1; 7 bases line up with TRBD1. The CDR3 spans 15 residues. Germline CDR1 and CDR2: SGHNT and YENEEA. Trimming cost V 7 bases and J 4 bases; bases outside gene matches: 10. The chain's CDR3 is CASTAVGQTYNEQFF. The CDR3 region has the DNA TGTGCCAGCACCGCTGTGGGACAGACTTACAATGAGCAGTTCTTC.